A selection of T cell receptor beta chains follows, all from one sample in a study of OX40 agonist ivuxolimab in advanced cancers. TCRdb's copy holds only in-frame clones and misses some; the assay was immunoSEQ multiplex PCR. The table lists 50,000 to 75,000 clones, approximately 84% of them singletons. The material sequenced was CD4+ or CD8+ T cells sorted from blood, taken in a trial of the OX40 agonist ivuxolimab. The origin of the receptors is an adult with an advanced solid tumor such as melanoma, head and neck, liver or kidney cancer. The CDR3 runs from the conserved cysteine through the conserved F or W. Each record gives: D gene, clone size, J gene, V gene, CDR3 protein, CDR3 DNA. A D gene is named only where the DNA matches it firmly. Only part of the rows carry a size: once, few, many, or a class if the clone is expanded.

>.|.|TRBJ2-5|TRBV5-4
CADRGPSSLETQYF
TGTGCCGATCGGGGTCCATCGTCCCTGGAGACCCAGTACTTC
>.|.|TRBJ2-7|TRBV7-2
CASSLDRSYEQYF
TGTGCCAGCAGCTTAGACAGATCCTACGAGCAGTACTTC
>.|.|TRBJ1-4|TRBV11-2
CASSLGGTNEKLFF
TGTGCCAGCAGCTTAGGCGGGACTAATGAAAAACTGTTTTTT
>TRBD2|.|TRBJ2-7|TRBV5-4
CASSYAGGRYEQYF
TGTGCCAGCAGCTATGCGGGGGGGCGGTACGAGCAGTACTTC
>.|few|TRBJ1-4|TRBV19
CASSGRTDGSTNEKLFF
TGTGCCAGTAGTGGAAGGACGGACGGGTCAACTAATGAAAAACTGTTTTTT
>TRBD1|.|TRBJ1-4|TRBV6-5
CASSYSWGQSNEKLFF
TGTGCCAGCAGTTACTCTTGGGGACAGAGTAATGAAAAACTGTTTTTT
>.|.|TRBJ2-2|TRBV7-2
CASSLLTREKLFF
TGTGCCAGCAGCCTCCTGACTAGAGAGAAGCTGTTTTTT
>TRBD1|.|TRBJ1-1|TRBV6-6
CASSWGQLMNTEAFF
TGTGCCAGCAGTTGGGGACAGCTTATGAACACTGAAGCTTTCTTT
>.|.|TRBJ2-5|TRBV7-2
CASSLEYRETQYF
TGTGCCAGCAGCTTAGAATATAGGGAGACCCAGTACTTC
>.|.|TRBJ1-2|TRBV6-1
CASSQGAGYTF
TGTGCCAGCAGTCAGGGAGCTGGCTACACCTTC
>TRBD1|.|TRBJ1-1|TRBV7-7
CASSQDRGTEAFF
TGTGCTAGCAGCCAGGACAGGGGGACTGAAGCTTTCTTT
>.|.|TRBJ1-1|TRBV2
CASSFIGRNTEAFF
TGTGCCAGCAGTTTCATCGGGAGGAACACTGAAGCTTTCTTT
>TRBD1|.|TRBJ2-7|TRBV11-3
CASSSGTGAGEQYF
TGTGCCAGCAGCTCCGGGACAGGGGCGGGAGAGCAGTACTTC
>TRBD2|.|TRBJ2-3|TRBV7-2
CASSLLAGGKDTQYF
TGTGCCAGCAGCCTCCTAGCGGGGGGGAAAGATACGCAGTATTTT
>.|once|TRBJ1-1|TRBV7-9
CASSFGQKNTEAFF
TGTGCCAGCAGCTTCGGGCAGAAGAACACTGAAGCTTTCTTT
>TRBD1|once|TRBJ1-4|TRBV27
CASSGTGGEKLFF
TGTGCCAGCAGTGGGACAGGCGGTGAAAAACTGTTTTTT
>.|.|TRBJ2-5|TRBV5-4
CASSWGVQETQYF
TGTGCCAGCAGCTGGGGGGTCCAAGAGACCCAGTACTTC
>TRBD1|.|TRBJ2-1|TRBV5-6
CASSSPGQGFNEQFF
TGTGCCAGCAGCTCCCCGGGACAGGGTTTTAATGAGCAGTTCTTC
>TRBD2|.|TRBJ2-1|TRBV7-2
CASSPQRGALGEQFF
TGTGCCAGCAGCCCCCAGCGGGGAGCTCTGGGGGAGCAGTTCTTC
>.|once|TRBJ1-1|TRBV5-1
CASRSRVTNTEAFF
TGCGCCAGCAGGTCCAGGGTTACAAACACTGAAGCTTTCTTT
>.|.|TRBJ1-5|TRBV5-8
CASSKGKVMGFSNQPQHF
TGTGCCAGCAGTAAGGGAAAGGTGATGGGCTTTAGCAATCAGCCCCAGCATTTT
>.|.|TRBJ2-5|TRBV29-1
CSVGQWEPETQYF
TGCAGCGTTGGACAGTGGGAGCCAGAGACCCAGTACTTC
>.|once|TRBJ2-7|TRBV2
CASSEIGGPYEQYF
TGTGCCAGCAGCGAGATCGGAGGGCCCTACGAGCAGTACTTC
>.|once|TRBJ1-2|TRBV7-5
CARSPQPWGLPYGYTF
TGTGCCAGAAGCCCCCAACCGTGGGGGCTTCCCTATGGCTACACCTTC
>.|medium-sized|TRBJ2-7|TRBV11-3
CASSLDSRGKSEQYF
TGTGCCAGCAGCTTGGACAGTAGGGGCAAATCCGAGCAGTACTTC
>.|.|TRBJ2-2|TRBV5-4
CASSFQWGPTNTGELFF
TGTGCCAGCAGCTTTCAATGGGGCCCCACGAACACCGGGGAGCTGTTTTTT
>.|.|TRBJ2-7|TRBV2
CASRGRAPDEQYF
TGTGCCAGCAGAGGCAGGGCCCCCGACGAGCAGTACTTC
>.|once|TRBJ2-6|TRBV12-5
CASGLSGANVLTF
TGTGCTAGTGGTTTGTCTGGGGCCAACGTCCTGACTTTC
>.|.|TRBJ2-2|TRBV13
CASSRQNTGELFF
TGTGCCAGCAGCCGACAGAACACCGGGGAGCTGTTTTTT
>.|.|TRBJ2-7|TRBV10-3
CAISETRLSSSYEQYF
TGTGCCATCAGTGAGACCCGGCTATCGAGCTCCTACGAGCAGTACTTC
>TRBD1|.|TRBJ1-5|TRBV2
CASSRSGQYNQPQHF
TGTGCCAGCAGTAGGTCGGGACAGTACAATCAGCCCCAGCATTTT
>.|.|TRBJ2-2|TRBV7-2
CASSLDRISSGELFF
TGTGCCAGCAGCCTCGACAGGATTTCGTCCGGGGAGCTGTTTTTT
>.|few|TRBJ1-3|TRBV20-1
CSAHVEPEDF
TGCAGTGCTCATGTTGAGCCGGAGGATTTT
>TRBD1|.|TRBJ2-3|TRBV2
CASSRDRADTQYF
TGTGCCAGCAGCCGGGACAGGGCAGATACGCAGTATTTT
>.|once|TRBJ1-3|TRBV7-8
CASSPGNTIYF
TGTGCCAGCAGCCCTGGAAACACCATATATTTT
>TRBD1|.|TRBJ1-2|TRBV9
CASSAGGRANYGYTF
TGTGCCAGCAGCGCAGGGGGTAGAGCTAACTATGGCTACACCTTC
>TRBD1|.|TRBJ2-7|TRBV7-2
CASSADRGRSLEYF
TGTGCCAGCAGCGCGGACAGGGGGCGATCTCTCGAGTACTTC
>.|.|TRBJ2-1|TRBV10-2
CASRRDSNEQFF
TGCGCCAGCAGGAGAGATTCAAATGAGCAGTTCTTC
>.|.|TRBJ2-7|TRBV4-2
CASSQDGRKTPNF
TGTGCCAGCAGCCAAGATGGGCGGAAAACACCGAACTTC
>TRBD1|.|TRBJ1-5|TRBV7-8
CASRPDRGNQPQHF
TGTGCCAGCAGACCGGACAGGGGCAATCAGCCCCAGCATTTT
>.|.|TRBJ1-2|TRBV29-1
CSARGAATYGYTF
TGCAGCGCTCGGGGGGCGGCGACCTATGGCTACACCTTC
>.|.|TRBJ1-2|TRBV4-1
CASSQDKGDYGYTF
TGCGCCAGCAGCCAAGATAAGGGCGACTATGGCTACACCTTC
>TRBD2|.|TRBJ2-5|TRBV4-1
CASSPFRSGGRETQYF
TGCGCCAGCAGCCCCTTTCGGAGCGGGGGGAGAGAGACCCAGTACTTC
>.|.|TRBJ2-7|TRBV25-1
CASSGTLAAGYHEQYF
TGTGCCAGCAGTGGGACTTTAGCAGCAGGGTACCACGAGCAGTACTTC
>.|.|TRBJ1-3|TRBV25-1
CASRAGSGNTIYF
TGTGCCAGCAGAGCAGGGTCGGGAAACACCATATATTTT
>TRBD2|.|TRBJ2-7|TRBV28
CASSLSRRGAYEQYF
TGTGCCAGCAGTTTATCGCGGCGGGGGGCCTACGAGCAGTACTTC
>.|few|TRBJ2-5|TRBV28
CASSHPAGSGETQYF
TGTGCCAGCAGTCATCCGGCGGGGTCAGGAGAGACCCAGTACTTC
>TRBD1|.|TRBJ1-2|TRBV30
CAWSGRRTGPYGYTF
TGTGCCTGGAGTGGCCGCCGGACAGGGCCCTATGGCTACACCTTC
>TRBD1|.|TRBJ2-3|TRBV4-3
CASSQGIGQGRPDTQYF
TGCGCCAGCAGCCAAGGAATAGGACAGGGTAGGCCAGATACGCAGTATTTT
>.|once|TRBJ2-7|TRBV11-3
CASSRDGAYEQYF
TGTGCCAGCAGTCGGGACGGTGCCTACGAGCAGTACTTC
>.|once|TRBJ1-1|TRBV5-1
CASSLLSTEAFF
TGCGCCAGCAGCTTATTAAGCACTGAAGCTTTCTTT
>.|few|TRBJ1-4|TRBV4-2
CASSQGGGRKLFF
TGTGCCAGCAGCCAGGGGGGGGGTCGTAAACTGTTTTTT
>.|.|TRBJ2-6|TRBV19
CASSNPLDSSGANVLTF
TGTGCCAGTAGTAATCCGTTAGATAGCTCTGGGGCCAACGTCCTGACTTTC
>TRBD2|.|TRBJ2-1|TRBV27
CASSSWTSGAYNEQFF
TGTGCCAGCAGTTCATGGACTAGCGGGGCATACAATGAGCAGTTCTTC
>.|few|TRBJ2-1|TRBV7-8
CASSLGDAGYNEQFF
TGTGCCAGCAGCTTAGGTGACGCAGGGTACAATGAGCAGTTCTTC